Listed here are 19 T cell receptor beta chains from one sample, sequenced in a study of T-cell memory formation after mild COVID-19. Each CDR3 protein is one row after TCRdb ran MiXCR on the 5' RACE reads. Among about 560,000 distinct CDR3 sequences listed, less than 25% were seen once. Sequencing was performed on PBMCs or a T cell subset sorted from them (not recorded which). Receptor source: an adult woman who had mild COVID-19 (a few samples of this study predate the infection). Cell type and time point are not known.

The chain carries TRBV2 and TRBJ2-3; TRBD2 agrees at 9 bases. Germline V gene lookup returns CDR1 SNHLY and CDR2 FYNNEI. Trimming removed 5 bases from V and 4 bases from J; junction bases left unmatched: 7. This CDR3 is built from 15 residues. CDR3 protein: CASSRGGGSPDTQYF. DNA of the CDR3: TGTGCCAGCAGTCGCGGGGGGGGCTCGCCAGATACGCAGTATTTT.

The chain combines TRBV20-1 with TRBJ2-7; D is perhaps TRBD1 or TRBD2 (6 bases each). The germline CDR1 and CDR2 sequences are DFQATT and SNEGSKA (reference sequence). This CDR3 is built from 15 residues. The V end was cut by 6 bases, the J end by 3 bases, with 21 bases between. The CDR3 DNA follows: TGCAGTGCGGCCCTTGGGGGGACAAGAAACTACGAGCAGTACTTC. Its translation: CSAALGGTRNYEQYF.

This sequence joins TRBV4-1 and TRBJ1-1; D is unclear. V was shortened by 4 bases and J by 3 bases, with 15 bases between the two germline ends. Germline V gene sequence: CDR1 MGHRA, CDR2 YSYEKL. The CDR3 sequence is 15 residues long. The CDR3 loop is CASSPPLLYHTEAFF. The CDR3 DNA reads TGCGCCAGCAGCCCACCTCTTCTCTACCACACTGAAGCTTTCTTT.

This clonotype turned up a few times. CDR3 protein: CASSYVGGTNEQFF. The DNA of the CDR3 is TGTGCCAGCAGTTACGTAGGCGGGACGAATGAGCAGTTCTTC. V and J are TRBV6-2 or TRBV6-3 and TRBJ2-1; the D gene is possibly TRBD2 (6 bases). CDR3 length: 14 amino acids. Trimming took off 2 bases at V and 7 bases at J, with 12 bases between the two ends. Germline assignment: CDR1 MNHEY and CDR2 SVGEGT.

The rearrangement joins TRBV6-5 to TRBJ2-1; the D is unclear. Trimming removed 6 bases at V and 7 bases at J, with 13 bases between. The CDR3 length is 13 residues. Germline V gives CDR1 MNHEY, CDR2 SVGAGI. CDR3 residues: CASSNGRWNEQFF. CDR3 nucleotide sequence: TGTGCCAGCAGCAACGGCCGCTGGAATGAGCAGTTCTTC.

V gene TRBV9 combines with J gene TRBJ2-7; possibly TRBD1 for D (6 bases). This CDR3 is built from 13 residues. Trimming stripped 7 bases from V and 3 bases from J, with 14 bases between. In germline, CDR1 is SGDLS, CDR2 YYNGEE. CDR3 DNA: TGTGCCAGCGGGGGCCTCTCTAACTACGAGCAGTACTTC. Translation gives CASGGLSNYEQYF.

The genes are TRBV9 and TRBJ2-1; 7 nucleotides line up with TRBD1. The J segment lost 2 bases and the V segment lost 0 bases, leaving 2 bases of the junction unmatched. The CDR3 length is 15 residues. Per germline, CDR1 SGDLS and CDR2 YYNGEE. The CDR3 sequence: CASSVEGGAYNEQFF. As DNA, the CDR3 is TGTGCCAGCAGCGTAGAAGGGGGCGCCTACAATGAGCAGTTCTTC.

The chain carries TRBV5-1 and TRBJ2-3, with unresolved D. V was cut by 4 bases and J by 2 bases, with 11 bases left in between. This CDR3 is built from 14 residues. Germline V CDR1 and CDR2: SGHRS, YFSETQ. Written as DNA, the CDR3 is TGCGCCAGCAGCAGGCTAGATACCACAGATACGCAGTATTTT. It codes for CASSRLDTTDTQYF.

CDR3 nucleotide sequence: TGTGCCAGCAGCGACAGGATTAATCAGCCCCAGCATTTT. This translates into CASSDRINQPQHF. The V and J genes are TRBV27 and TRBJ1-5, with D tentatively TRBD1 (6 bases). V was shortened by 6 bases and J by 4 bases, with 10 bases between the two germline ends. The CDR3 is 13 amino acids. Germline V gene data show CDR1 as MNHEY and CDR2 as SMNVEV (reference sequence).

The gene calls are TRBV11-2 and TRBJ1-1; D possibly corresponds to TRBD1 (6 bases). The ends were cut back, 4 bases at V and 3 bases at J, with 15 bases in the middle. Germline V lookup: CDR1 SGHAT, CDR2 FQNNGV. The CDR3 consists of 15 residues. CDR3 amino acids: CASSSHPEGDTEAFF. The CDR3 DNA follows: TGTGCCAGCAGCTCCCATCCCGAGGGGGACACTGAAGCTTTCTTT. Filled out from reference TRBV11-2 and TRBJ1-1, the complete variable domain reads EAGVAQSPRYKIIEKRQSVAFWCNPISGHATLYWYQQILGQGPKLLIQFQNNGVVDDSQLPKDRFSAERLKGVDSTLKIQPAKLEDSAVYLCASSSHPEGDTEAFFGQGTRLTVV.

This clonotype was detected a few times. The rearrangement joins TRBV12-3 or TRBV12-4 to TRBJ1-5; D unclear. CDR3 length: 13 residues. The V end lost 5 bases, the J end lost 6 bases, and 11 bases lay between the germline ends. The CDR3 DNA is TGTGCCAGCAGTCTGAGAGATCGTCAGCCCCAGCATTTT. This translates into CASSLRDRQPQHF.

In this sample, this clonotype turned up many times. This chain uses TRBV20-1 with TRBJ2-3; tentatively, D is TRBD2 (6 bases). This CDR3 region has 14 residues. Trimming removed 0 bases at V and 6 bases at J, with 13 bases between. CDR1 is DFQATT, CDR2 SNEGSKA, per germline (reference sequence). CDR3 nucleotide sequence: TGCAGTGCTAGAGACCCCGTCCGGGAGGATACGCAGTATTTT. Translating gives CSARDPVREDTQYF.

This clonotype came up a few times. CDR3 sequence (DNA): TGTGCCAGCAGCTTCCACAGACAAGGCAATCAGCCCCAGCATTTT. Protein product: CASSFHRQGNQPQHF. V gene TRBV7-8 combines with J gene TRBJ1-5, with unresolved D. Germline-derived CDR1 and CDR2 are SGHVS and FQNEAQ. The CDR3 runs to 15 residues. Trimming left V 3 bases short and J 2 bases short, with 11 bases between.

This clonotype was seen just once. One end of the junction fails to match germline, which may point to a read error. The V call is TRBV4-1, the J call TRBJ1-4; 7 bases match TRBD1. Looked up from germline, CDR1 is MGHRA and CDR2 is YSYEKL. The CDR3 loop spans 14 amino acids. The CDR3 nucleotides read TGCGCCAGCAGCGCCGGGACAGAAGAGGAAAAACTGATTTTT. Residues: CASSAGTEEEKLIF.

This clonotype has more than one count but fewer than ten. This chain joins TRBV10-3 and TRBJ2-7, with D tentatively TRBD1 (6 bases). This CDR3 spans 15 amino acids. From germline, CDR1 is ENHRY and CDR2 SYGVKD. V dropped 8 bases and J dropped 0 bases, with 17 bases sitting between them. CDR3 bases: TGTGCCATCGGTCGGGACACTACTAGCTCCTACGAGCAGTACTTC. Protein: CAIGRDTTSSYEQYF.

This clonotype showed up just a few times. V gene TRBV6-2 or TRBV6-3 combines with J gene TRBJ2-5; weak D call: TRBD2 (5 bases). Trimming cost V 2 bases and J 2 bases, with 12 bases left between them. CDR1 MNHEY and CDR2 SVGEGT come from the germline V gene. There are 15 residues in the CDR3. CDR3 sequence reads: CASSYQAVIQETQYF. The CDR3 region has the DNA TGTGCCAGCAGTTACCAAGCGGTCATTCAAGAGACCCAGTACTTC.

This clonotype was seen more than once but under ten times. This sequence joins TRBV24-1 and TRBJ2-1; D is perhaps TRBD1 or TRBD2 (6 bases each). This CDR3 spans 15 amino acids. The germline V gene encodes CDR1 KGHDR and CDR2 SFDVKD. Deletions cut 1 base from V and 6 bases from J, with 12 bases between. The CDR3 nucleotides read TGTGCCACCAGTGATTTTCGGAGGGGGTCCAATGAGCAGTTCTTC. Its protein product is CATSDFRRGSNEQFF.

This clonotype appeared once. The chain links TRBV6-2 or TRBV6-3 to TRBJ2-3, with 11 bases identical to TRBD2. Losses at the gene ends were 2 bases for V and 3 bases for J; bases not matched to a gene: 10. This CDR3 comprises 18 residues. Germline loops: CDR1 MNHEY, CDR2 SVGEGT. CDR3 DNA: TGTGCCAGCAGTTACCCTTCCGGACTAGCGGGTCTAACAGATACGCAGTATTTT. Its translation: CASSYPSGLAGLTDTQYF.

The rearrangement uses TRBV7-9 and TRBJ2-1; 10 nucleotides line up with TRBD2. V dropped 4 bases and J dropped 5; count of bases not matched to a gene: 8. Germline-derived CDR1 and CDR2 are SEHNR and FQNEAQ (reference sequence). CDR3 length equals 16 residues. CDR3 coding DNA: TGTGCCAGCAGCTCTCTTTGGAGCGGGAGGGACAATGAGCAGTTCTTC. Protein: CASSSLWSGRDNEQFF.